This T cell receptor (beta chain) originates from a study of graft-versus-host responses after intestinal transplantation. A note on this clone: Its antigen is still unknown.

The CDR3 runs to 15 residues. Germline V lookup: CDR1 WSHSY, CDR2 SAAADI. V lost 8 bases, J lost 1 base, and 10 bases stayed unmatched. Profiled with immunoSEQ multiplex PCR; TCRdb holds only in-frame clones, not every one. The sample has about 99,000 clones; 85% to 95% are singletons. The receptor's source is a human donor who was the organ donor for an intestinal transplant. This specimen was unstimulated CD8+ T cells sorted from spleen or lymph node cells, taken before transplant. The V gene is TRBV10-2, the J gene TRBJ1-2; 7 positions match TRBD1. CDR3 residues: CASLGQQGINYGYTF. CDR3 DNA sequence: TGCGCCAGCTTGGGACAACAGGGGATTAACTATGGCTACACCTTC.